This T cell receptor (beta chain) was captured by sequencing in a study of blood T cell repertoires in COVID-19. CDR1 is MNHEY, CDR2 SVGAGI, per germline. Trimming took 6 bases from V and 1 from J, leaving 12 bases between them. The CDR3 spans 14 residues. TCRdb's copy holds only in-frame clones and misses some; the assay was immunoSEQ multiplex PCR. The sample holds tens of thousands of clones, roughly 90% seen once. The sample taken for sequencing was peripheral blood. The source of this sequence is a woman aged 80 or over with active COVID-19. V usage is TRBV6-5 and J usage is TRBJ2-5; a weak D match, TRBD2 (7 bases). The CDR3, as DNA: TGTGCCAGCAGCCGCGGGGGCAGCCAAGAGACCCAGTACTTC. It encodes CASSRGGSQETQYF.